This is a list of T cell receptor beta chains from one sample in a study of early T cells in non-severe SARS-CoV-2 infection. MiXCR was run by TCRdb on the 5' RACE reads, yielding one entry per CDR3 protein. The table lists tens of thousands of distinct CDR3 sequences, roughly 15% of them singletons. Sequenced here: whole blood, sampled at baseline. Source of these receptors: an adult who was a healthcare worker with PCR-confirmed SARS-CoV-2 infection or an uninfected control (not recorded which). Both conserved end residues are part of each CDR3. The D gene is left open where the match is weak. Clone size is stated in some rows and not others, as once, few, many or a class when expanded.

>few|TRBJ1-1|TRBV15|TRBD1
TGTGCCACCAGCAGAAGGACAGGGGAAGCTTTCTTT
CATSRRTGEAFF
>.|TRBJ1-3|TRBV6-1|.
TGTGCCAGCAGTTGGCAGCGGGACTCTGGAAACACCATATATTTT
CASSWQRDSGNTIYF
>.|TRBJ2-2|TRBV2|.
TGTGCCAGCAGTAATCAGGGGAATCCCACCGGGGAGCTGTTTTTT
CASSNQGNPTGELFF
>.|TRBJ2-7|TRBV29-1|.
TGCAGCGTTGGAGACAGCTACGAGCAGTACTTC
CSVGDSYEQYF
>few|TRBJ1-4|TRBV29-1|.
TGCAGCGCCGGCGACCGGTCGGAAAAACTGTTTTTT
CSAGDRSEKLFF
>.|TRBJ2-3|TRBV5-1|.
TGCGCCAGCAGCTTGGGAGCGAAGTACACAGATACGCAGTATTTT
CASSLGAKYTDTQYF
>.|TRBJ1-4|TRBV4-2|.
TGTGCCAGCGGCAATGGGTTTCGGGAAAAACTGTTTTTT
CASGNGFREKLFF
>few|TRBJ1-5|TRBV2|.
TGTGCCAGCAGTGACAGGGATCAGCCCCAGCATTTT
CASSDRDQPQHF
>few|TRBJ2-5|TRBV9|.
TGTGCCAGCACCTTGGGCCCATCCGCCAGCTACAAAGAGACCCAGTACTTC
CASTLGPSASYKETQYF
>.|TRBJ2-1|TRBV6-1|.
TGTGCCAGCGGGGGAACGGACAGCTACAATGAGCAGTTCTTC
CASGGTDSYNEQFF
>few|TRBJ2-2|TRBV6-7|.
TGTGCCAGGAGAGGTCGGTGTGGGGGGGAGCTGTTTTTT
CARRGRCGGELFF
>.|TRBJ2-5|TRBV2|.
TGTGCCAGCAGTGAAAACGGTGGAGTGGAGACCCAGTACTTC
CASSENGGVETQYF
>many|TRBJ2-7|TRBV28|TRBD2
TGTGCCAGCAGTTTCGGACTAGCGGCCACCTACGAGCAGTACTTC
CASSFGLAATYEQYF
>once|TRBJ1-4|TRBV4-2|TRBD1
TGTGCCAGCAGCCAATCGGGACAGTCTAATGAAAAACTGTTTTTT
CASSQSGQSNEKLFF
>.|TRBJ2-7|TRBV5-5|.
TGTGCCAGCAGCTTTTCGCGGGGCACCTACGAGCAGTACTTC
CASSFSRGTYEQYF
>many|TRBJ2-3|TRBV7-8|.
TGTGCCAGCAGCCCTTCGACATCAGATACGCAGTATTTT
CASSPSTSDTQYF
>few|TRBJ2-3|TRBV20-1|TRBD1
TGCAGTGCTAGTAGGACAGGGAGCCCAGATACGCAGTATTTT
CSASRTGSPDTQYF
>few|TRBJ1-4|TRBV18|.
TGTGCCAGCTCACCACGGGGACATAATGAAAAACTGTTTTTT
CASSPRGHNEKLFF
>.|TRBJ2-1|TRBV5-4|TRBD2
TGTGCCAGCAGCTTGGGGGCGGGAGGCCACTCCTACAATGAGCAGTTCTTC
CASSLGAGGHSYNEQFF
>few|TRBJ2-7|TRBV27|.
TGTGCCAGCAGTTTAAGGGTAGCGGAGGCCTACGAGCAGTACTTC
CASSLRVAEAYEQYF
>.|TRBJ1-5|TRBV28|.
TGTGCCAACAGTCGACAGGTCAATCAGCCCCAGCATTTT
CANSRQVNQPQHF
>.|TRBJ2-3|TRBV24-1|TRBD1
TGTGCCACCAGTGATTTGGGGACAGGTAGCACAGATACGCAGTATTTT
CATSDLGTGSTDTQYF
>.|TRBJ2-3|TRBV7-2|.
TGTGCCAGCAGCTTATCCGGGATGAATACGCAGTATTTT
CASSLSGMNTQYF
>few|TRBJ1-6|TRBV2|TRBD1
TGTGCCAGCATCAGGGACAGGAGGTCCTATAATTCACCCCTCCACTTT
CASIRDRRSYNSPLHF
>.|TRBJ1-2|TRBV18|TRBD1
TGTGCCAGCTCCCCAGGGAAGGGGGCTTTCAACTATGGCTACACCTTC
CASSPGKGAFNYGYTF
>many|TRBJ1-5|TRBV19|.
TGTGCCAGTACCTACAGAAGGAATCAGCCCCAGCATTTT
CASTYRRNQPQHF
>few|TRBJ2-5|TRBV3-1|.
TGTGCCAGCAGCCCGGTTATGGAGACCCAGTACTTC
CASSPVMETQYF
>.|TRBJ2-3|TRBV7-3|TRBD2
TGTGCCAGCAGCGTGGGGACTAGCGGGAGGAGCACAGATACGCAGTATTTT
CASSVGTSGRSTDTQYF
>few|TRBJ2-2|TRBV7-8|TRBD1
TGTGCCAGCGGGGTGACAGGGGCGGGGACCGGGGAGCTGTTTTTT
CASGVTGAGTGELFF